Described below is a single T cell receptor beta chain sequence and its context. This clonotype was detected once. The clone's antigen remains unknown. One base away there is no much larger clone; base qualities are not given. On its own, one read is weak support. The library came from multiplex PCR. Sequencing was performed on an Illumina HiSeq 4000. CDR3 regions were amplified by Arm-PCR with iRepertoire HTBI primers to construct TCR beta libraries. Before sequencing, the PCR products went through gel purification. On the study's bioinformatics: Gene usage analysis of CDR3 amino acid clonotypes used the 55 to 80 TRBV and 14 to 15 TRBJ segments found across samples. COPE and FqMerger were used to merge the filtered high-quality paired reads into contigs. BLAST was used to align contigs to IMGT TRBV, TRBD and TRBJ reference genes, and CDR3 was defined according to IMGT. Highly expanded clones were defined as clonotypes with a frequency above 0.1%. Repertoire diversity was measured by Shannon entropy, and V-J evenness by the Gini coefficient. Public clonotypes were defined as clonotypes shared by more than one individual. TCRdb redid the processing of the public reads, applying fastp at Q25 and MiXCR, and retained in-frame beta chains. Duplicate CDR3 protein sequences are folded into a single record with the most common DNA and genes. TCRdb assigned the V and J calls; the authors' analysis was not used. This sample gives roughly 610,000 distinct CDR3 sequences in total; around 17% of them show up just once. The top ten constitute around 19% of the sample.

This sample was taken from a study of regulatory T cells in long-lasting Graves disease (dated by TCRdb to the early 2020s). Some background on the complete study: Newly diagnosed Graves' disease patients had taken antithyroid drugs for less than 3 months. Peripheral blood TCR sequencing and RNA sequencing compared persistent Graves' disease patients with newly diagnosed Graves' disease patients. The study took place in China and was registered as a clinical trial. A total of roughly 35 samples were covered by TCR sequencing, comprising around 13 persistent and approximately 20 newly diagnosed Graves' disease patients.

The time point label corresponds to: newly diagnosed GD, antithyroid drugs for less than 3 months. RNA was extracted from PBMCs in TRIzol for both TCR sequencing and RNA sequencing. The diagnosis of Graves' disease was made according to American Thyroid Association guidelines. Patients were recruited from an endocrinology department in Xi'an, China. From each patient, approximately 9 milliliters of peripheral blood was collected into an EDTA anticoagulant tube. Ficoll Paque Plus density gradient separation was used to isolate PBMCs, and no additional T cell sorting was done. RNA quality was checked with an Agilent 2100 Bioanalyzer and agarose gel, and concentration with a NanoDrop 2000. The study at large found these results: Persistent disease showed preferential use of TRBV28, TRBJ1-2 and TRBJ2-5, whereas newly diagnosed disease favored TRBV20-1 and TRBJ2-1. Sequencing and analysis were restricted to the TCR beta chain. A larger number of public clonotypes was shared among persistent patients (more than 2,500) than among newly diagnosed patients (approximately 930). The small sample size was acknowledged by the authors as a limitation that may reduce accuracy. Only peripheral blood was studied, because thyroid tissue, the primary lesion, was inaccessible. Compared with newly diagnosed patients, persistent Graves' disease patients had lower TCR Shannon entropy and fewer highly expanded clones, which suggests clonal expansion.

Trimming costs V 2 bases and J 10 bases, and their ends lie 13 bases apart. Based on the germline V gene, the CDR1 and CDR2 sequences are SGDLS and YYNGEE. The cysteine opens and the phenylalanine closes a CDR3 of 13 amino acids. The entry retains the CDR3 DNA only, 39 bases that are in frame from base 1. The same sample was also studied in work on T cells in Graves' hyperthyroidism and ophthalmopathy. Per that second paper: Stable Graves' hyperthyroidism was defined as the absence of progression to ophthalmopathy over 18 months of follow-up. Hyperthyroidism patients were newly diagnosed, had a disease duration of under 2 months, and were aged 18 to 65 years. Exclusion was applied to patients with uncontrolled infections, other autoimmune diseases, pregnancy or lactation. Diagnoses were established on the basis of clinical symptoms, serum thyroxine and TRAb, thyroid ultrasound, and orbital computed tomography. The first round of RT-PCR for the TCR CDR3 was performed with the HTBI primer set and the Qiagen OneStep RT-PCR kit. Most expanded thyroid clonotypes (frequency above 0.001) were also detected in blood, a finding suggesting that blood repertoires may reflect thyroid immune responses. A 13 V-J signature model separated ophthalmopathy from stable hyperthyroidism, with approximately 86% sensitivity and 81% to 83% specificity in cross-validation and 80%/75% in testing. During validation, the model predicted progression to ophthalmopathy a median of about 6.5 months ahead of onset, with roughly 65% sensitivity and more than 72% specificity. TCR V-J signatures able to tell the groups apart were searched for in a discovery cohort of approximately 95 patients, of whom 40 to 45 had Graves' ophthalmopathy and 55 to 65 had stable Graves' hyperthyroidism. Whether ophthalmopathy could be predicted prospectively was tested in an independent validation cohort made up of some 20 hyperthyroidism patients plus 17 patients who later progressed to ophthalmopathy. The 100 or so discovery patients were divided at random into training and test sets in a 7:3 ratio. In addition, the study compared T-cell repertoires in thyroid tissue and in blood from six Graves' hyperthyroidism patients. Following sampling, methimazole starting at 30 mg daily was given to hyperthyroidism patients, and high-dose intravenous methylprednisolone was given to ophthalmopathy patients. Libraries were constructed in a second round of multiplex PCR, after which size selection and purification were performed. Libraries were sequenced paired-end with 100 bp reads on an Illumina HiSeq2000. SOAPnuke was used to process the raw data, throwing out any read that contained adapters or uncalled bases, had a mean Phred below 15, or lacked an exact constant-primer or identifier match. High-quality paired reads were merged with COPE v1.2.5, and unique nucleotide sequences were defined as clonotypes. MiTCR v1.1 was used to align clonotypes to the IMGT TRBV, TRBD and TRBJ reference segments. Only V-J combinations with frequency above 0.0001, covering about 99% of repertoires, were analysed. The TCS score was defined as the ratio of F50 (clonal expansion) to E x V (chaos), calculated using BLOSUM62-based TCRdist between CDR3 peptides within each V-J. Welch's t-statistics and random forest reduced several hundred V-J features to 10 to 15, which were used in a naive Bayes classifier (R e1071). Sample size was not statistically predetermined, and investigators were not blinded to group allocation. The paper describes TCR Vbeta CDR3 sequencing of 135 peripheral blood samples, made up of 43 ophthalmopathy patients, around 78 hyperthyroidism patients and around 17 progressor patients.

The source material was peripheral blood mononuclear cells (PBMCs), sampled at new diagnosis, from a patient treated with antithyroid drugs. The origin of this receptor is a woman in her thirties with Graves disease. Donor details come from another sample of the same person, matched by shared clones. The rearranged segments are TRBV9 and TRBJ2-1, with the D gene not confidently named. The CDR3 region has the sequence CASSVDSIREQFF. The DNA sequence follows: TGTGCCAGCAGCGTTGATAGCATCAGGGAGCAGTTCTTC. The reference TRBV9 and TRBJ2-1 proteins fill in what lies around the CDR3, so the full variable domain reads DSGVTQTPKHLITATGQRVTLRCSPRSGDLSVYWYQQSLDQGLQFLIQYYNGEERAKGNILERFSAQQFPDLHSELNLSSLELGDSALYFCASSVDSIREQFFGPGTRLTVL.